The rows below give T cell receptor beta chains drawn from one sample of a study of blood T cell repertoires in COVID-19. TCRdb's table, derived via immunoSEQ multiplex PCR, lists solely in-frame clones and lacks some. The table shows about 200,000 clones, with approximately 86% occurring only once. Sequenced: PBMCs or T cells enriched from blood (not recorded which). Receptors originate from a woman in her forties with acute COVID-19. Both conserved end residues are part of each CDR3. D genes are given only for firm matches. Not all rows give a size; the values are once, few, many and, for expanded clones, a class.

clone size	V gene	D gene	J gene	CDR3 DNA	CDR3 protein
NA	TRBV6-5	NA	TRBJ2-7	TGTGCCAGCAGTTACTCGCCCGGCCGGGTAAACGAGCAGTACTTC	CASSYSPGRVNEQYF
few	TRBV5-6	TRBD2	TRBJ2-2	TGTGCCAGCACCCCTAGCGGGAGTGGGGCCGGGGAGCTGTTTTTT	CASTPSGSGAGELFF
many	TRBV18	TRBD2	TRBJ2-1	TGTGCCAGCTCACCAGTCGGGACTATCGACAATGAGCAGTTCTTC	CASSPVGTIDNEQFF
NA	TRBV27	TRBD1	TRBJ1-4	TGTGCCAGCAGTTTAGCGACAGGGTCTGGGACTAATGAAAAACTGTTTTTT	CASSLATGSGTNEKLFF
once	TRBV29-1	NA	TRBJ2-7	TGCAGCGCCGAGGGGGATAGAGGCGACGAGCAGTACTTC	CSAEGDRGDEQYF
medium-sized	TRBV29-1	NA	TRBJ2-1	TGCAGCGTTGAAGATAGCTTCTACAATGAGCAGTTCTTC	CSVEDSFYNEQFF
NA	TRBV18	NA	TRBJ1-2	TGTGCCAGCTCACCGCGGGACGGGACTAACTATGGCTACACCTTC	CASSPRDGTNYGYTF
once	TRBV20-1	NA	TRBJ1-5	TGCAGTGCTAGCTCCCCTTTTGCCCAGCATTTT	CSASSPFAQHF
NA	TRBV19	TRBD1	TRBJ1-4	TGTGCCAGTAGTCAGGACAGGGGAGTTGGAGAAAAACTGTTTTTT	CASSQDRGVGEKLFF
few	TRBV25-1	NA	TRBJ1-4	TGTGCCAGCAGTGAACCCCGAAAGACAGGCTCTAATGAAAAACTGTTTTTT	CASSEPRKTGSNEKLFF
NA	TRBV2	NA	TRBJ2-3	TGTGCCAGCAGACCTGACAGTTCTAGCACAGATACGCAGTATTTT	CASRPDSSSTDTQYF
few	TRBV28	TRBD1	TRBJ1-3	TGTGCCAGCAGTCTGGGGGGACAGGGGGCGCGGGGAAACACCATATATTTT	CASSLGGQGARGNTIYF
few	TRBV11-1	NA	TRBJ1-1	TGTGCCAGCAGCTTGCGGGGAAGGTATACTGAAGCTTTCTTT	CASSLRGRYTEAFF
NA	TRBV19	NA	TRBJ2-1	TGTGCCAGTAGTACTAGAGGGTACTATGAGCAGTTCTTC	CASSTRGYYEQFF
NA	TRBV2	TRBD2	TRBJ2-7	TGTGCCAGCAGTGAAAACCTAGCGGGGGGGGTTTACGAGCAGTACTTC	CASSENLAGGVYEQYF
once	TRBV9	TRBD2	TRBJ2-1	TGTGCCAGCAGCGCCCTCGGGACTAGCGGACACAATGAGCAGTTCTTC	CASSALGTSGHNEQFF
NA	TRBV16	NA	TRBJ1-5	TGTGCCAGCAGCCGCCAGGACAGAAATAATCAGCCCCAGCATTTT	CASSRQDRNNQPQHF
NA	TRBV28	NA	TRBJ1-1	TGTGCCAGCAGTATGCATGGGCCGGTTTCCTTGAACACTGAAGCTTTCTTT	CASSMHGPVSLNTEAFF
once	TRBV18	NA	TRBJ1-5	TGTGCCAGCCGTGCAGATAGCAATCAGCCCCAGCATTTT	CASRADSNQPQHF
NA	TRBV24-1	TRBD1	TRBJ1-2	TGTGCCACCAGTGACACTCAGGGGGTCTACACCTTC	CATSDTQGVYTF
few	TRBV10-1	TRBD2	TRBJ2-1	TGCGCCAGCAGTGACCCTGGACTAGCGGGAGGTCTCGATGAGCAGTTCTTC	CASSDPGLAGGLDEQFF
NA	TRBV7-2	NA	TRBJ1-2	TGTGCCAGCAGCTTAGAGTTTCTAGCTAACTATGGCTACACCTTC	CASSLEFLANYGYTF
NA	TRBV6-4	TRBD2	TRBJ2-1	TGTGCCAGCAGAGCTTCAGCGGGAGCTTTTGGTGAGCAGTTCTTC	CASRASAGAFGEQFF
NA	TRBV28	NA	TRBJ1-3	TGTGCCAGCAGTCGCAGCTCTGGAAACACCATATATTTT	CASSRSSGNTIYF
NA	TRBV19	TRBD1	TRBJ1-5	TGTGCCAGTAGTCAACAGGGGTTAGGGCAGCCCCAGCATTTT	CASSQQGLGQPQHF
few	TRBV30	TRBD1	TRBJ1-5	TGTGCCTGGAGTGTACTGGACAGGCGGAATCAGCCCCAGCATTTT	CAWSVLDRRNQPQHF